The following is a T cell receptor beta chain sequence with its context. Profiling relied on immunoSEQ multiplex PCR, and the TCRdb table lists in-frame clones only, not all of them. Among around 130,000 clones listed, under 90% were seen once. The sample is drawn from a study of control samples from healthy donors and cancer patients. Input material: PBMCs. The sequence came from a man aged 50-60 years with head and neck cancer.

CDR3 DNA sequence: TGTGCCAGCAGCCAAGATAGACGTTCCGGGACATACTTCACCGGGGAGCTGTTTTTT. The encoded protein is CASSQDRRSGTYFTGELFF. The rearrangement uses TRBV14 and TRBJ2-2; D possibly corresponds to TRBD1 (6 bases). The V end was cut by 0 bases, the J end by 4 bases, with 21 bases between. The CDR3 totals 19 residues. In germline, CDR1 is SGHDN, CDR2 FVKESK. The full variable domain, completed using reference TRBV14 and TRBJ2-2, is EAGVTQFPSHSVIEKGQTVTLRCDPISGHDNLYWYRRVMGKEIKFLLHFVKESKQDESGMPNNRFLAERTGGTYSTLKVQPAELEDSGVYFCASSQDRRSGTYFTGELFFGEGSRLTVL.